The source of this T cell receptor beta chain is a study of cytomegalovirus exposure and HLA in healthy donors. Turning to this clone: Its target is not known.

Researchers ran the PCR with 60 Vbeta and 13 Jbeta primers. This table comes from immunoSEQ multiplex PCR, and its TCRdb copy is limited to in-frame clones, with some not included. The sample consists of 150,000 to 200,000 clones, 81% of them appearing once. Study findings and constraints: Generally TCR sequences proved uncommon, though certain public TCRs appeared in numerous donors. Cytomegalovirus association was assigned to about 180 TCR beta chains.

The CDR3 runs 14 residues. From germline, CDR1 is MNHEY and CDR2 SVGAGI. Trimming removed 5 bases from V and 3 bases from J; junction bases left unmatched: 6. This clonotype was obtained from a middle-aged man in good health and CMV-seropositive. The chain employs TRBV6-5 and TRBJ2-7; 8 bases are shared with TRBD1. The material sequenced was PBMCs. In DNA form, the CDR3 reads TGTGCCAGCAGTGACATTGACAGGGGCTACGAGCAGTACTTC. This encodes CASSDIDRGYEQYF.